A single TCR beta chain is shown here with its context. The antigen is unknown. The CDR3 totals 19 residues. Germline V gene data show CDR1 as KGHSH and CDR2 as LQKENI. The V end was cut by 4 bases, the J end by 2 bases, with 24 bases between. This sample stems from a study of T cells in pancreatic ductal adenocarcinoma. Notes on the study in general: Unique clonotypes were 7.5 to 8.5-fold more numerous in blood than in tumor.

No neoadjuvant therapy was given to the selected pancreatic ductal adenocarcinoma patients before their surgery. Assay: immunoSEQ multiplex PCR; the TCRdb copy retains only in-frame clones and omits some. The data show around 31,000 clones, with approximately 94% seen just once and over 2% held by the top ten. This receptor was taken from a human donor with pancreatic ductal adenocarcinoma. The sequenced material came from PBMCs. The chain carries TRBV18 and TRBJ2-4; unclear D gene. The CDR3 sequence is CASSLPTYVRSGPKNIQYF. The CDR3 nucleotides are TGTGCCAGCTCACTCCCTACGTACGTACGAAGTGGTCCCAAAAACATTCAGTACTTC.